This is a list of T cell receptor beta chains from one sample in a study of OX40 agonist ivuxolimab in advanced cancers. Here immunoSEQ multiplex PCR was the method, and the copy in TCRdb shows in-frame clones only, minus some. The table lists some 86,000 clones, under 95% of them singletons. This material consisted of CD4+ or CD8+ T cells sorted from blood, taken in a trial of the OX40 agonist ivuxolimab. Receptor source: an adult with an advanced solid tumor such as melanoma, head and neck, liver or kidney cancer. The CDR3 runs from the conserved cysteine through the conserved F or W. D genes are given only for firm matches. Clone size is shown for a subset of rows, as once, few, many or a class of expanded clone.

cdr3_length	j_call	v_call	d_call	clone_size	cdr3_aa	cdr3_nt
13	TRBJ2-3	TRBV19	NA	NA	CASRNQGSDTQYF	TGTGCCAGTAGGAATCAGGGATCGGATACGCAGTATTTT
13	TRBJ1-2	TRBV6-5	NA	NA	CASSLYFNYGYTF	TGTGCCAGCAGCCTATACTTTAACTATGGCTACACCTTC
15	TRBJ2-1	TRBV9	NA	NA	CASSVVTGSYNEQFF	TGTGCCAGCAGCGTAGTTACGGGGTCCTACAATGAGCAGTTCTTC
13	TRBJ2-7	TRBV11-3	TRBD1	NA	CASSSGTAYEQYF	TGTGCCAGCAGCTCCGGGACAGCATACGAGCAGTACTTC
14	TRBJ2-1	TRBV27	TRBD2	NA	CASGRSGSLGEQFF	TGTGCCAGCGGGCGGAGCGGGAGCCTAGGTGAGCAGTTCTTC
13	TRBJ1-4	TRBV6-1	NA	NA	CASSEAWGAKLFF	TGTGCCAGCAGTGAAGCATGGGGCGCGAAACTGTTTTTT
15	TRBJ2-7	TRBV5-4	TRBD1	NA	CASSAPTGISHEQYF	TGTGCCAGCAGCGCTCCGACAGGGATCTCCCACGAGCAGTACTTC
17	TRBJ2-5	TRBV19	TRBD2	NA	CASSRLVIAGDRETQYF	TGTGCCAGCTCCCGGCTCGTCATAGCGGGAGATCGGGAGACCCAGTACTTC
13	TRBJ2-7	TRBV29-1	TRBD1	NA	CSVERTGGYEQYF	TGCAGCGTTGAACGGACAGGGGGTTACGAGCAGTACTTC
14	TRBJ1-1	TRBV6-5	NA	few	CASSYSRGDTEAFF	TGTGCCAGCAGTTACTCGAGGGGGGACACTGAAGCTTTCTTT
15	TRBJ2-7	TRBV2	TRBD2	NA	CASSDSPSGSSEQYF	TGTGCCAGCAGTGATAGTCCGAGCGGGAGTTCCGAGCAGTACTTC
16	TRBJ2-7	TRBV4-2	TRBD2	NA	CASSQEGLAASYEQYF	TGTGCCAGCAGCCAAGAAGGACTAGCGGCGTCCTACGAGCAGTACTTC
16	TRBJ2-3	TRBV5-1	NA	NA	CASSLTGEAYTDTQYF	TGCGCCAGCAGCTTGACGGGGGAGGCATACACAGATACGCAGTATTTT
16	TRBJ2-1	TRBV7-9	TRBD2	NA	CASSPMRLAANNEQFF	TGTGCCAGCAGCCCGATGCGACTAGCAGCAAACAATGAGCAGTTCTTC
16	TRBJ2-5	TRBV5-1	TRBD2	NA	CASSEGLAEIQETQYF	TGCGCCAGCAGCGAGGGACTAGCAGAGATCCAAGAGACCCAGTACTTC
15	TRBJ1-5	TRBV19	NA	NA	CASSIHTGRNQPQHF	TGTGCCAGTAGTATACACACAGGGCGGAATCAGCCCCAGCATTTT
16	TRBJ2-7	TRBV6-5	NA	NA	CASSSITSGQPYEQYF	TGTGCCAGCAGTTCTATTACTTCGGGACAACCCTACGAGCAGTACTTC
13	TRBJ1-2	TRBV5-5	NA	NA	CASSLGGDYGYTF	TGTGCCAGCAGCTTAGGGGGGGACTATGGCTACACCTTC
16	TRBJ2-3	TRBV13	TRBD2	NA	CASSLKTSVHTDTQYF	TGTGCCAGCAGCCTCAAGACTAGCGTTCACACAGATACGCAGTATTTT
15	TRBJ1-2	TRBV14	TRBD1	NA	CASSQELGQGYGYTF	TGTGCCAGCAGCCAAGAGCTGGGACAGGGCTATGGCTACACCTTC
17	TRBJ2-1	TRBV10-3	TRBD2	NA	CAISSRPTTSVDNEQFF	TGTGCCATCAGTTCCCGGCCCACGACTAGCGTAGACAATGAGCAGTTCTTC
14	TRBJ2-3	TRBV4-1	NA	NA	CASSQEGLRDTQYF	TGCGCCAGCAGCCAAGAGGGACTTAGGGATACGCAGTATTTT
16	TRBJ1-2	TRBV5-1	NA	NA	CASSGSTGTSNYGYTF	TGCGCCAGCAGCGGTAGTACGGGGACATCAAACTATGGCTACACCTTC
14	TRBJ2-3	TRBV10-3	NA	NA	CATIKDSDTDTQYF	TGTGCCACCATCAAGGACAGCGACACAGATACGCAGTATTTT
18	TRBJ1-5	TRBV30	NA	NA	CAWSAIQGGIVGNQPQHF	TGTGCCTGGAGTGCTATACAGGGAGGTATAGTTGGCAATCAGCCCCAGCATTTT
13	TRBJ2-7	TRBV6-5	TRBD1	NA	CASSRDSHYEQYF	TGTGCCAGCAGTAGGGACAGTCACTACGAGCAGTACTTC
18	TRBJ1-2	TRBV12-5	TRBD1	NA	CASGLVRGQADVNYGYTF	TGTGCTAGTGGTTTGGTACGGGGACAGGCCGATGTTAACTATGGCTACACCTTC
17	TRBJ2-7	TRBV6-4	TRBD2	NA	CASSDSGLAGPSYEQYF	TGTGCCAGCAGTGACTCGGGACTAGCGGGACCCTCCTACGAGCAGTACTTC
13	TRBJ2-7	TRBV4-1	NA	few	CASSLTPSYEQYF	TGCGCCAGCAGCCTGACACCGTCCTACGAGCAGTACTTC
13	TRBJ2-7	TRBV27	TRBD1	NA	CASSLYRGSEQYF	TGTGCCAGCAGTTTATACAGGGGGAGCGAGCAGTACTTC
15	TRBJ2-1	TRBV30	NA	NA	CAWSVLAAPYNEQFF	TGTGCCTGGAGTGTCCTGGCGGCACCCTACAATGAGCAGTTCTTC
13	TRBJ1-5	TRBV30	NA	NA	CAWSGGRNQPQHF	TGTGCCTGGAGCGGGGGGCGAAATCAGCCCCAGCATTTT
16	TRBJ1-1	TRBV7-3	NA	NA	CASSPGRAGRVTEAFF	TGTGCCAGCAGCCCCGGTAGGGCAGGGCGGGTAACTGAAGCTTTCTTT
15	TRBJ2-3	TRBV11-2	NA	NA	CASSLWTASTDTQYF	TGTGCCAGCAGCTTATGGACAGCTAGCACAGATACGCAGTATTTT
15	TRBJ2-5	TRBV2	NA	NA	CASSYGPGYQETQYF	TGTGCCAGCAGTTACGGACCTGGCTACCAAGAGACCCAGTACTTC
15	TRBJ2-7	TRBV15	NA	once	CATSRDRGQSYEQYF	TGTGCCACCAGCAGAGATCGGGGGCAATCCTACGAGCAGTACTTC
12	TRBJ2-1	TRBV27	NA	NA	CASSLSRDEQFF	TGTGCCAGCAGTTTATCGAGGGATGAGCAGTTCTTC
20	TRBJ2-1	TRBV4-1	NA	NA	CASSQDSLSVPISSYNEQFF	TGCGCCAGCAGCCAAGATTCGTTGTCAGTACCTATTAGCTCCTACAATGAGCAGTTCTTC
11	TRBJ2-3	TRBV9	TRBD1	NA	CASSAGTGKYF	TGTGCCAGCAGCGCCGGGACAGGGAAGTATTTT
13	TRBJ1-5	TRBV2	NA	few	CASSEVGVQPQHF	TGTGCCAGCAGTGAAGTGGGGGTTCAGCCCCAGCATTTT
14	TRBJ2-1	TRBV27	TRBD1	NA	CASTMAGGYNEQFF	TGTGCCAGCACCATGGCAGGGGGCTACAATGAGCAGTTCTTC
14	TRBJ2-7	TRBV4-1	NA	NA	CASSQDRAFYEQYF	TGCGCCAGCAGCCAAGATCGGGCTTTCTACGAGCAGTACTTC
15	TRBJ1-1	TRBV21-1	NA	NA	CARWDRVGMNTEAFF	TGTGCCAGGTGGGACAGGGTGGGGATGAACACTGAAGCTTTCTTT
16	TRBJ2-1	TRBV5-1	TRBD2	NA	CASSPRGLAGGGEQFF	TGCGCCAGCAGCCCGCGGGGACTAGCGGGAGGAGGTGAGCAGTTCTTC
14	TRBJ2-5	TRBV4-1	TRBD2	NA	CASSHGLVRETQYF	TGCGCCAGCAGCCACGGACTAGTACGGGAGACCCAGTACTTC
17	TRBJ2-3	TRBV9	TRBD2	NA	CASSVVGLAGTTDTQYF	TGTGCCAGCAGCGTAGTCGGCCTAGCGGGAACCACAGATACGCAGTATTTT
15	TRBJ2-1	TRBV10-1	TRBD1	NA	CASSGTGTGWNEQFF	TGCGCCAGCAGCGGTACCGGGACAGGGTGGAATGAGCAGTTCTTC
15	TRBJ2-7	TRBV11-2	NA	NA	CASSFVVGRWAEQYF	TGTGCCAGCAGCTTTGTCGTTGGACGGTGGGCCGAGCAGTACTTC
12	TRBJ2-7	TRBV13	NA	NA	CASRIQGGEQYF	TGTGCCAGCAGGATTCAGGGGGGCGAGCAGTACTTC
15	TRBJ2-5	TRBV28	TRBD1	NA	CASSLSYRGQETQYF	TGTGCCAGCAGTTTGTCGTACAGGGGTCAAGAGACCCAGTACTTC
15	TRBJ1-1	TRBV19	NA	NA	CASSPGGGLNTEAFF	TGTGCCAGTAGTCCCGGGGGAGGGTTGAACACTGAAGCTTTCTTT